Shown below are 23 T cell receptor beta chains from a single sample sequenced in a study of cytomegalovirus exposure and HLA in healthy donors. Primers: 60 Vbeta forward and 13 Jbeta reverse. Sequencing used immunoSEQ multiplex PCR; TCRdb keeps in-frame clones, though not all of them. The sample lists around 150,000 clones, 60% to 80% occurring once. What was sequenced was PBMCs. All receptors derive from a man over 45 in good health and CMV-seropositive.

V usage is TRBV5-4 and J usage is TRBJ2-5; TRBD1 might be the D (6 bases). The CDR3 totals 16 residues. Trimming shortened V by 7 bases and J by 5 bases, and 24 bases separated the two germline ends. CDR1 and CDR2 from the germline V gene are SGHNT and YYREEE (reference sequence). CDR3 sequence reads: CASSLYGTQQRETQYF. CDR3 sequence (DNA): TGTGCCAGCTCTCTTTATGGGACACAACAGAGGGAGACCCAGTACTTC.

The chain links TRBV27 to TRBJ2-7; D is perhaps TRBD1 (6 bases). The germline gives CDR1 MNHEY, CDR2 SMNVEV (reference sequence). The CDR3 contains 14 residues. V was pared by 1 base and J by 7 bases, with 14 bases between. The CDR3 reads CASSLLGGGREQYF. The CDR3 DNA reads TGTGCCAGCAGTTTATTAGGGGGTGGTCGAGAGCAGTACTTC.

This chain uses TRBV28 with TRBJ1-4; D gene uncertain. In germline, CDR1 is MDHEN, CDR2 SYDVKM. The length of the CDR3 is 16 residues. V lost 2 bases to trimming and J lost 8 bases, with 18 bases between them. The CDR3 here is CASSLGGLGRGEKLFF. CDR3 DNA sequence: TGTGCCAGCAGTTTAGGTGGTCTCGGGCGGGGAGAAAAACTGTTTTTT.

The chain links TRBV7-9 to TRBJ1-2; TRBD1 matches 8 bases. The J segment lost 5 bases and the V segment lost 4 bases, leaving 12 bases of the junction unmatched. CDR1 is SEHNR, CDR2 FQNEAQ, per germline (reference sequence). The CDR3 is made up of 16 amino acids. The CDR3 nucleotides read TGTGCCAGCAGCTCCTCCGGGACAGGAAAGACTTATGGCTACACCTTC. Its protein is CASSSSGTGKTYGYTF.

This chain links TRBV10-2 with TRBJ2-3, with TRBD2 as a possible D gene (6 bases). Germline V gene data show CDR1 as WSHSY and CDR2 as SAAADI. V shed 8 bases and J shed 6 bases, with 6 bases lying between them. The CDR3 spans 10 residues. CDR3: CASREDTQYF. The CDR3 DNA follows: TGCGCCAGCCGGGAGGATACGCAGTATTTT.

The V and J genes are TRBV6-5 and TRBJ2-5, with 7 bases lining up with TRBD2. Trimming at V came to 6 bases and at J to 9 bases, leaving 10 bases not matched to a gene. This CDR3 has 13 residues. CDR1 and CDR2 from the germline V gene are MNHEY and SVGAGI. CDR3: CASSHPGTKAQYF. In nucleotides, the CDR3 is TGTGCCAGCAGCCACCCCGGGACTAAGGCCCAGTACTTC.

The chain employs TRBV7-9 and TRBJ2-1; TRBD2 matches at 7 bases. With V trimmed by 1 base and J by 7 bases, 13 bases remained unmatched. Germline values: CDR1 SEHNR, CDR2 FQNEAQ (reference sequence). The CDR3 has 17 amino acids. CDR3 nucleotides: TGTGCCAGCAGCTTAGGGAGGGAGGGGTCTCGAGGGAATGAGCAGTTCTTC. This gives the protein CASSLGREGSRGNEQFF.

This sequence joins TRBV12-5 and TRBJ2-7, with D maybe TRBD1 (6 bases). Between the trimmed V and J ends, which lost 9 bases and 0 bases, there was a span of 12 bases. Germline loops: CDR1 LGHNT, CDR2 FRNRAP. There are 13 residues in the CDR3. The chain's CDR3 is CASARDTSYEQYF. In DNA, the CDR3 is TGTGCTAGCGCCCGGGACACCTCCTACGAGCAGTACTTC.

The V gene is TRBV18, the J gene TRBJ1-3; TRBD1 might be the D (6 bases). Per germline, CDR1 KGHSH and CDR2 LQKENI. Trimming cost V 3 bases and J 6 bases, with 15 bases left between them. The CDR3 has 15 amino acids. This CDR3 is CASSPTAGAENTIYF. The CDR3 coding sequence is TGTGCCAGCTCACCCACGGCAGGGGCGGAAAACACCATATATTTT.

The V call is TRBV6-6, the J call TRBJ2-2; maybe TRBD2 (6 bases). CDR3 length: 14 amino acids. V was pared by 0 bases and J by 9 bases, with 11 bases between. CDR1 is MNHNY, CDR2 SVGAGI, per germline (reference sequence). The CDR3 region is CASSYSASVRELFF. The CDR3 nucleotides are TGTGCCAGCAGTTACTCGGCTAGCGTTCGGGAGCTGTTTTTT.

The V call is TRBV28, the J call TRBJ2-1; no definite D call. Germline lookup yields CDR1 MDHEN and CDR2 SYDVKM. The CDR3 runs 15 residues. The V gene lost 10 bases and the J gene lost 0 bases, with 16 bases spanning the gap. This CDR3 reads CATSPPTGSYNEQFF. In nucleotides, the CDR3 is TGTGCCACTTCCCCCCCCACCGGCTCCTACAATGAGCAGTTCTTC.

This clone was observed a few times. The V and J genes are TRBV10-3 and TRBJ2-1; tentative D call: TRBD1 (5 bases). This CDR3 has 21 amino acids. Trimming pared 0 bases from V and 2 bases from J, leaving 26 bases between. CDR1 is ENHRY, CDR2 SYGVKD, per germline. The CDR3 DNA sequence: TGTGCCATCAGTGAGTCGACCTACTATTCTGGACAATCCACCACCTACAATGAGCAGTTCTTC. Protein sequence: CAISESTYYSGQSTTYNEQFF.

The V and J genes are TRBV13 and TRBJ2-4; 9 nucleotides align to TRBD2. The CDR3 is 17 amino acids. Germline CDR1 PRHDT, CDR2 FYEKMQ (reference sequence). Trimming took 4 bases from V and 0 from J; bases not matched to a gene: 7. CDR3 in DNA: TGTGCCAGCAGCTCCTTAGCGGGGGAGCTAGCCAAAAACATTCAGTACTTC. This encodes CASSSLAGELAKNIQYF. Full variable domain (rest looked up from reference TRBV13 and TRBJ2-4): AAGVIQSPRHLIKEKRETATLKCYPIPRHDTVYWYQQGPGQDPQFLISFYEKMQSDKGSIPDRFSAQQFSDYHSELNMSSLELGDSALYFCASSSLAGELAKNIQYFGAGTRLSVL.

The genes are TRBV2 and TRBJ2-1, with TRBD2 identical over 12 bases. CDR1 is SNHLY, CDR2 FYNNEI, per germline. V lost 6 bases to trimming and J lost 8 bases; unmatched junction nucleotides: 5. This CDR3 comprises 14 residues. The CDR3 DNA reads TGTGCCAGCAGACTAGCGGGGGGTTTTCATGAGCAGTTCTTC. Residues: CASRLAGGFHEQFF.

The chain links TRBV2 to TRBJ1-1; D is possibly TRBD1 (6 bases). The CDR3 length is 13 residues. Per germline, CDR1 SNHLY and CDR2 FYNNEI. Deletions cut 5 bases from V and 1 base from J, with 8 bases between. CDR3 sequence reads: CASSKDRNTEAFF. The CDR3 region has the DNA TGTGCCAGCAGTAAGGACAGGAACACTGAAGCTTTCTTT.

This chain uses TRBV14 with TRBJ1-2; 9 bases match TRBD1. Trimming removed 5 bases from V and 8 bases from J; junction bases left unmatched: 3. Germline V CDR1 and CDR2: SGHDN, FVKESK. The CDR3 has 12 amino acids. The CDR3 DNA reads TGTGCCAGCAGCGGACAGGGGTACGGCTACACCTTC. Amino acids: CASSGQGYGYTF. Supplemented by reference TRBV14 and TRBJ1-2, the full variable domain reads EAGVTQFPSHSVIEKGQTVTLRCDPISGHDNLYWYRRVMGKEIKFLLHFVKESKQDESGMPNNRFLAERTGGTYSTLKVQPAELEDSGVYFCASSGQGYGYTFGSGTRLTVV.

The V call is TRBV6-5, the J call TRBJ1-4; D might be TRBD1 (6 bases). The CDR3 consists of 14 residues. V lost 11 bases, J lost 8 bases, and 21 bases lay in between. CDR1 MNHEY and CDR2 SVGAGI come from the germline V gene. The CDR3 nucleotides read TGTGCCGCCCCGAAGGGGGGGGACGAAGAAAAACTGTTTTTT. Protein: CAAPKGGDEEKLFF.

The J gene is TRBJ2-1, the V gene TRBV6-4, with D perhaps matching TRBD2 (6 bases). Germline CDR1 MRHNA, CDR2 SNTAGT. The CDR3 length is 16 residues. Trimming stripped 2 bases from V and 0 bases from J, with 11 bases between. The CDR3 DNA reads as TGTGCCAGCAGTGACCGGGTGGGGGGCTCCTACAATGAGCAGTTCTTC. As protein: CASSDRVGGSYNEQFF.

The chain couples TRBV27 to TRBJ1-5; perhaps TRBD1 as D (6 bases). The V end was cut by 10 bases, the J end by 8 bases, with 18 bases between. The CDR3 spans 13 residues. The germline gives CDR1 MNHEY, CDR2 SMNVEV (reference sequence). Written as DNA, the CDR3 is TGTGCCACCTCGGACAGAACGAACGAGCCCCAGCATTTT. Amino acid sequence: CATSDRTNEPQHF.

Details on this clone: Additional DNA sequences in this sample encode the identical CDR3. V is TRBV5-1 and J is TRBJ1-5; D may be TRBD1 (6 bases). The CDR3 covers 15 residues. The germline gives CDR1 SGHRS, CDR2 YFSETQ. V lost 1 base, J lost 2 bases, and 10 bases lay in between. CDR3 bases: TGCGCCAGCAGCTTGTTCGCAGGGGGCAATCAGCCCCAGCATTTT. Translated, it gives CASSLFAGGNQPQHF.

The chain uses TRBV28 and TRBJ1-6, with D unclear. Germline loops: CDR1 MDHEN, CDR2 SYDVKM. The CDR3 has 14 residues. Deletions cut 4 bases from V and 4 bases from J, with 8 bases between. CDR3 DNA sequence: TGTGCCAGCAGTTCGGCGGGGTATAATTCACCCCTCCACTTT. Protein sequence: CASSSAGYNSPLHF.

The rearrangement joins TRBV2 to TRBJ1-6; possibly TRBD1 for D (5 bases). In germline, CDR1 is SNHLY, CDR2 FYNNEI. The CDR3 runs 17 residues. V was clipped by 2 bases and J by 0 bases, with 11 bases between them. The CDR3 reads CASSEQGSDSYNSPLHF. The CDR3 DNA reads as TGTGCCAGCAGTGAACAGGGTTCGGACTCCTATAATTCACCCCTCCACTTT.

This clone was seen just once. The J gene is TRBJ1-1, the V gene TRBV5-1; D not resolved. The germline CDR1 and CDR2 sequences are SGHRS and YFSETQ. V was cut by 0 bases and J by 1 base, with 13 bases left in between. The CDR3 covers 16 residues. CDR3 DNA: TGCGCCAGCAGCTTGGCCTTTCAGAGGGAGAACACTGAAGCTTTCTTT. It yields the protein CASSLAFQRENTEAFF. Complete variable domain (other parts from reference TRBV5-1 and TRBJ1-1): KAGVTQTPRYLIKTRGQQVTLSCSPISGHRSVSWYQQTPGQGLQFLFEYFSETQRNKGNFPGRFSGRQFSNSRSEMNVSTLELGDSALYLCASSLAFQRENTEAFFGQGTRLTVV.